The 23 T cell receptor beta chains given below trace back to one sample, sequenced in a study of blood T cell repertoires in COVID-19. Profiled with immunoSEQ multiplex PCR; TCRdb holds only in-frame clones, not every one. The sample includes 250,000 to 350,000 clones, about 90% of them seen just once. The source material was peripheral blood. Every receptor here comes from a woman between 25 and 40 years old with COVID-19, enrolled during active disease.

This clone was seen ten or more times. The chain employs TRBV5-4 and TRBJ2-7, with TRBD1 identical over 7 bases. The germline V gene has CDR1 SGHNT and CDR2 YYREEE (reference sequence). V lost 0 bases to trimming and J lost 8 bases; unmatched junction nucleotides: 5. The CDR3 sequence is 13 residues long. Written as DNA, the CDR3 is TGTGCCAGCAGCTTGGACCGGGACAGTAAGCAGTACTTC. Its translation is CASSLDRDSKQYF.

As to this clone: Within the sample, other DNA sequences also encode this same CDR3. V and J are TRBV5-1 and TRBJ1-1; 10 bases are a match to TRBD1. Germline lookup yields CDR1 SGHRS and CDR2 YFSETQ. Germline trimming cut 0 bases from V and 3 bases from J; bases unmatched to any gene: 5. The CDR3 has 16 amino acids. CDR3 nucleotides: TGCGCCAGCAGCTTGGGACAGGGGGCGCGGGACACTGAAGCTTTCTTT. Translated, it gives CASSLGQGARDTEAFF.

In nucleotides, the CDR3 is TGTGCCAGCAGTTCCTATCGGACAGCCACGGTTAGTCCTAACTATGGCTACACCTTC. Translating gives CASSSYRTATVSPNYGYTF. The chain combines TRBV27 with TRBJ1-2; D perhaps matches TRBD1 (6 bases). CDR3 length: 19 amino acids. The germline V and J ends were trimmed by 4 bases and 0 bases, with 24 bases remaining between them. Germline V lookup: CDR1 MNHEY, CDR2 SMNVEV (reference sequence).

The chain carries TRBV29-1 and TRBJ1-2; a possible D gene is TRBD1 (6 bases). The germline CDR1 and CDR2 sequences are SQVTM and ANQGSEA. This CDR3 spans 13 amino acids. V was shortened by 7 bases and J by 6 bases, with 18 bases between the two germline ends. This chain's CDR3 is CSALDRKTNGYTF. CDR3 DNA: TGCAGCGCGCTAGACAGGAAGACAAATGGCTACACCTTC.

The gene calls are TRBV3-1 (or the pseudogene TRBV3-2) and TRBJ1-2; the match to TRBD1 covers 9 bases. V was clipped by 1 base and J by 10 bases; unmatched bases: 7. The CDR3 consists of 14 residues. The germline V gene has CDR1 LGHDT and CDR2 YNNKEL (reference sequence). CDR3 bases: TGTGCCAGCAGCCAAGTTTACGGGACAGGGATCTACACCTTC. Protein: CASSQVYGTGIYTF.

This chain connects TRBV2 to TRBJ1-4, with 8 bases fitting TRBD1. Germline V gene sequence: CDR1 SNHLY, CDR2 FYNNEI. V shed 6 bases and J 0 bases; nucleotides not matched to a gene: 6. This CDR3 is 16 amino acids long. The CDR3 loop is CASRRQGIATNEKLFF. In DNA, the CDR3 is TGTGCCAGCAGAAGACAGGGGATTGCAACTAATGAAAAACTGTTTTTT.

V and J are TRBV29-1 and TRBJ2-7; TRBD2 agrees at 8 bases. Germline V gene data show CDR1 as SQVTM and CDR2 as ANQGSEA. V shed 3 bases, J shed 4 bases, and the junction held 20 bases outside the gene matches. This CDR3 spans 18 amino acids. CDR3 region: CSVDCFLGAGGYWYEQYF. CDR3 coding DNA: TGCAGCGTTGATTGTTTTCTGGGGGCGGGAGGATACTGGTACGAGCAGTACTTC.

CDR3 sequence reads: CASSQDLSFWGESPLHF. The CDR3 DNA follows: TGCGCCAGCAGCCAAGATCTATCGTTTTGGGGGGAATCACCCCTCCACTTT. This rearrangement joins TRBV4-1 to TRBJ1-6; D may be TRBD1 (5 bases). V was pared by 0 bases and J by 10 bases, with 19 bases between. The CDR3 contains 17 residues. The germline gives CDR1 MGHRA, CDR2 YSYEKL.

The chain links TRBV27 to TRBJ2-5; possibly TRBD2 for D (5 bases). The CDR3 has 14 amino acids. V was clipped by 6 bases and J by 5 bases, with 16 bases between them. The germline V gene encodes CDR1 MNHEY and CDR2 SMNVEV (reference sequence). The CDR3 sequence: CASSKDWEFETQYF. The CDR3 DNA sequence: TGTGCCAGCAGCAAAGACTGGGAGTTTGAGACCCAGTACTTC.

J is TRBJ2-3 and V is TRBV5-6, with a tentative D call TRBD2 (6 bases). CDR3 size: 17 residues. The germline V gene has CDR1 SGHDT and CDR2 YYEEEE. V lost 3 bases to trimming and J lost 2 bases, with 19 bases between them. CDR3 DNA sequence: TGTGCCAGCAGCTGGAACGGTGGAGGGACTTTCACAGATACGCAGTATTTT. Translation gives CASSWNGGGTFTDTQYF. The variable domain in full, with the rest retrieved from reference TRBV5-6 and TRBJ2-3, is DAGVTQSPTHLIKTRGQQVTLRCSPKSGHDTVSWYQQALGQGPQFIFQYYEEEERQRGNFPDRFSGHQFPNYSSELNVNALLLGDSALYLCASSWNGGGTFTDTQYFGPGTRLTVL.

There are a few counts of this clone. The V call is TRBV7-9, the J call TRBJ1-4, with TRBD1 matching 9 bases. This CDR3 spans 15 amino acids. The germline V gene has CDR1 SEHNR and CDR2 FQNEAQ (reference sequence). The junction had 7 bases not matched to a gene; V was cut back by 6 bases and J by 5 bases. CDR3 in amino acids: CASRSTGGLNEKLFF. CDR3 DNA: TGTGCCAGCAGATCTACAGGGGGCTTGAATGAAAAACTGTTTTTT.

This chain links TRBV18 with TRBJ2-2, with D perhaps TRBD1 (5 bases). The length of the CDR3 is 13 residues. Trimming pared 3 bases from V and 5 bases from J, leaving 7 bases between. Germline CDR1 is KGHSH and CDR2 is LQKENI. CDR3 amino acids: CASSPSGTGELFF. CDR3 nucleotide sequence: TGTGCCAGCTCACCCTCAGGGACCGGGGAGCTGTTTTTT.

This clone has a single count. The chain combines TRBV18 with TRBJ2-2; D might be TRBD2 (5 bases). Germline V lookup: CDR1 KGHSH, CDR2 LQKENI. Trimming left V 3 bases short and J 6 bases short, with 14 bases between. The CDR3 spans 15 residues. In nucleotides, the CDR3 is TGTGCCAGCTCACCGGACGCCGGGAAGGCCGGGGAGCTGTTTTTT. Amino acid sequence: CASSPDAGKAGELFF.

This rearrangement joins TRBV6-5 to TRBJ2-1, with a tentative D call TRBD1 (6 bases). V lost 1 base to trimming and J lost 5 bases, with 9 bases between them. The CDR3 length is 14 residues. CDR1 is MNHEY and CDR2 is SVGAGI in the germline V gene. The CDR3: CASSYLDSNNEQFF. CDR3 coding DNA: TGTGCCAGCAGTTACTTGGACAGCAACAATGAGCAGTTCTTC.

This sequence joins TRBV11-2 and TRBJ2-2, with 9 bases lining up with TRBD1. The CDR3 is 15 amino acids. Germline V gene data show CDR1 as SGHAT and CDR2 as FQNNGV. With V trimmed by 6 bases and J by 6 bases, 8 bases remained unmatched. For the CDR3, the DNA is TGTGCCAGCAGAGCCGGGACAGGGTTGGCCGGGGAGCTGTTTTTT. Translation: CASRAGTGLAGELFF.

The V call is TRBV3-1 (or the pseudogene TRBV3-2), the J call TRBJ1-2, with 8 positions matching TRBD1. The CDR3 is 17 amino acids. The V and J ends lost 5 bases and 0 bases, in that order; junction bases with no gene match: 11. The V gene's germline CDR1 is LGHDT and CDR2 YNNKEL (reference sequence). The CDR3 sequence is CASSDSGGWRANYGYTF. CDR3 sequence (DNA): TGTGCCAGCAGCGATTCAGGGGGCTGGAGGGCTAACTATGGCTACACCTTC.

The chain links TRBV4-1 to TRBJ1-5, with TRBD1 matching over 8 bases. The ends lost 3 bases at V and 2 bases at J; junction bases unmatched: 3. The CDR3 has 15 amino acids. Germline V CDR1 and CDR2: MGHRA, YSYEKL. This CDR3 is CASSHLQGGNQPQHF. Here the CDR3 DNA reads TGCGCCAGCAGCCACCTACAGGGGGGCAATCAGCCCCAGCATTTT.

The chain has TRBV28 and TRBJ1-1, with D perhaps TRBD1 (6 bases). CDR3 length: 16 amino acids. Germline loops: CDR1 MDHEN, CDR2 SYDVKM. V was shortened by 7 bases and J by 3 bases, with 21 bases between the two germline ends. The CDR3 region has the DNA TGTGCCAGCACCTTACAGGGACGCCTGGTAGACACTGAAGCTTTCTTT. Translating it yields CASTLQGRLVDTEAFF.

This rearrangement joins TRBV6-5 to TRBJ2-5; D might be TRBD2 (5 bases). The CDR3 spans 13 residues. CDR1 and CDR2 from the germline V gene are MNHEY and SVGAGI. The V and J ends lost 6 bases and 2 bases respectively, with 10 bases between them. The CDR3 spells CASRRPGQETQYF. CDR3 sequence (DNA): TGTGCCAGCAGACGTCCGGGACAAGAGACCCAGTACTTC.

Turning to this clone: A junction end diverges from the germline sequence, so it may reflect a read error. The V call is TRBV27, the J call TRBJ2-7; 9 bases agree with TRBD1. Germline CDR1 reads MNHEY; CDR2 reads SMNVEV (reference sequence). There are 15 residues in the CDR3. CDR3 nucleotides: TGTGCCGGCAGTTTAAAACAGGGGGCGTCCTACGAGCAGTACTTC. Protein: CAGSLKQGASYEQYF.

The CDR3 here is CASLVPGAGNTIYF. The CDR3 nucleotides read TGTGCCAGTTTAGTCCCGGGGGCTGGAAACACCATATATTTT. The chain employs TRBV19 and TRBJ1-3; D is possibly TRBD1 (5 bases). Trimming took 8 bases from V and 2 from J, leaving 13 bases between them. The germline V gene has CDR1 LNHDA and CDR2 SQIVND (reference sequence). The CDR3 is 14 amino acids.

This chain joins TRBV3-1 (or the pseudogene TRBV3-2) and TRBJ2-1, with 12 bases aligning to TRBD2. This CDR3 is built from 15 residues. V shed 4 bases and J 5 bases; nucleotides not matched to a gene: 3. The germline V gene has CDR1 LGHDT and CDR2 YNNKEL (reference sequence). CDR3 sequence reads: CASSPSGRANNEQFF. The CDR3 nucleotides read TGTGCCAGCAGCCCTAGCGGGAGGGCTAACAATGAGCAGTTCTTC.

The rearrangement links TRBV30 to TRBJ2-3; 10 bases are shared with TRBD1. This CDR3 has 13 amino acids. Looked up from germline, CDR1 is GTSNPN and CDR2 is SVGIG (reference sequence). The J segment lost 4 bases and the V segment lost 7 bases, leaving 5 bases of the junction unmatched. CDR3 in DNA: TGTGCCTTCGACAGGGGGCTCGCAGATACGCAGTATTTT. Amino acids: CAFDRGLADTQYF.